This entry lists 30 T cell receptor beta chains sequenced from one sample in a study of Tregs in tolerant kidney transplant recipients. Clones were read by immunoSEQ multiplex PCR, and TCRdb kept only the in-frame ones, dropping some. The sample totals roughly 53,000 clones. Material: CD4+ T cells from blood, obtained before the transplant. Receptors were obtained from a human donor who received a combined kidney and bone marrow transplant.

The covered CDR3 bases are TGTGCCAGCAGCTTAGTGGGCGGGAACCAAGAGACC. It yields the protein CASSLVGGNQET. The complete CDR3 protein is CASSLVGGNQETQYF. The chain carries TRBV7-2 and TRBJ2-5, with D possibly being TRBD2 (6 bases). The read is 3 residues too short to cover the CDR3 end, so that end is filled in from the germline J gene. V lost 1 base to trimming and J lost 0 bases, with 9 bases between them. Germline CDR1 and CDR2: SGHTA and FQGNSA. There are 15 residues in the CDR3.

As concerns this clone: The DNA ends 3 residues before the CDR3 does, and the rest of the CDR3 is filled in from the germline J gene. This chain uses TRBV20-1 with TRBJ2-1; 11 positions agree with TRBD2. Trimming took 5 bases from V and 7 from J; bases not matched to a gene: 1. This CDR3 comprises 12 residues. Germline CDR1 DFQATT, CDR2 SNEGSKA (reference sequence). Partial CDR3 DNA: TGCAGTGCTCTAGCGGGGGGTAATGAG. Its protein is CSALAGGNE. In full, the CDR3 reads CSALAGGNEQFF.

To note about this clone: Read sequence stops 3 residues before the CDR3 end, and the germline J gene provides the missing end. This rearrangement joins TRBV7-2 to TRBJ2-3; D unclear. CDR1 and CDR2 from the germline V gene are SGHTA and FQGNSA. The CDR3 has 15 amino acids. V was pared by 7 bases and J by 2 bases, with 16 bases between. The sequenced CDR3 bases are TGTGCCAGCACCGCCCCCTACTCCACCACAGATACG. Amino acids: CASTAPYSTTDT. The CDR3 in its entirety is CASTAPYSTTDTQYF. The full variable domain, rest sourced from reference TRBV7-2 and TRBJ2-3, is GAGVSQSPSNKVTEKGKDVELRCDPISGHTALYWYRQSLGQGLEFLIYFQGNSAPDKSGLPSDRFSAERTGGSVSTLTIQRTQQEDSAVYLCASTAPYSTTDTQYFGPGTRLTVL.

Remarks on this clone: The CDR3 end lies 3 residues beyond the end of the read and is filled in from the germline J gene. V usage is TRBV10-1 and J usage is TRBJ2-3; 9 nucleotides agree with TRBD2. This CDR3 contains 14 residues. In germline, CDR1 is WNHNN, CDR2 SYGVQD (reference sequence). The V gene end was trimmed by 5 bases and the J gene end by 1 base; junction bases not matched to a gene: 1. The sequenced part of the CDR3 DNA is TGCGCCAGCAGTCGGACTAGCGGCACAGATACG. Its protein product is CASSRTSGTDT. The whole CDR3 reads CASSRTSGTDTQYF.

A word on this clone: Read sequence stops 3 residues before the CDR3 end, and the germline J gene provides the missing end. The gene calls are TRBV2 and TRBJ1-2, with 10 bases that match TRBD1. CDR1 is SNHLY and CDR2 is FYNNEI in the germline V gene. The trim removed 6 bases at V and 7 bases at J, leaving 5 bases unmatched. The CDR3 runs to 13 residues. This CDR3 reads CASRTGQGLGYTF. Partial CDR3 DNA: TGTGCCAGCAGGACGGGACAGGGGCTTGGC.

As regards this clone: The observed sequence ends 3 residues before the CDR3 terminus, with the missing tail filled in from the germline J gene. V is TRBV18 and J is TRBJ2-7; D remains ambiguous. This CDR3 region has 16 residues. Trimming took 3 bases from V and 2 from J, leaving 17 bases between them. The V gene's germline CDR1 is KGHSH and CDR2 LQKENI. CDR3 protein: CASSPRQELRPYEQYF. The covered CDR3 bases are TGTGCCAGCTCACCTCGGCAGGAGCTCAGGCCCTACGAG. Full variable domain (missing parts from reference TRBV18 and TRBJ2-7): NAGVMQNPRHLVRRRGQEARLRCSPMKGHSHVYWYRQLPEEGLKFMVYLQKENIIDESGMPKERFSAEFPKEGPSILRIQQVVRGDSAAYFCASSPRQELRPYEQYFGPGTRLTVT.

In the case of this clone: The read terminates 3 residues before the CDR3 end, so the remaining end is supplied by the germline J gene. The J gene is TRBJ1-5, the V gene TRBV10-3, with 10 bases matching TRBD1. Germline V gene sequence: CDR1 ENHRY, CDR2 SYGVKD. V trimming: 7 bases; J trimming: 7 bases; junction bases outside the gene matches: 7. The CDR3 length is 14 residues. The CDR3: CAIKDRGDGQPQHF. The part of the CDR3 DNA that was read is TGTGCCATCAAGGACAGGGGGGATGGCCAGCCC.

About this clone: With the read ending 3 residues before the CDR3 end, the germline J gene is used to fill in that end. The genes are TRBV18 and TRBJ2-3, with 12 bases lining up with TRBD2. The CDR3 covers 16 residues. After removal of 0 bases from V and 5 bases from J, the junction contained 3 bases not matched to a gene. The germline CDR1 and CDR2 sequences are KGHSH and LQKENI. CDR3 DNA (partial): TGTGCCAGCTCACCACCCCTAGCGGGGGGGAGAGATACG. Translated, it gives CASSPPLAGGRDT. The whole CDR3 protein reads CASSPPLAGGRDTQYF.

Concerning this clone: Read coverage stops 3 residues before the CDR3 terminus; the germline J gene supplies the remainder. J is TRBJ1-3 and V is TRBV13, with D unclear. From germline, CDR1 is PRHDT and CDR2 FYEKMQ (reference sequence). Trimming took 4 bases from V and 3 from J, leaving 10 bases between them. The CDR3 is 14 residues long. CDR3 in amino acids: CASSSQAGGNTIYF. The CDR3 DNA, read in part, is TGTGCCAGCAGCTCCCAGGCAGGTGGAAACACC.

A word on this clone: From the germline J gene comes the end of the CDR3, since the read stops 3 residues before it. This chain connects TRBV2 to TRBJ2-3; perhaps TRBD2 as D (6 bases). Trimming cost V 6 bases and J 0 bases, with 25 bases left between them. The CDR3 has 19 amino acids. From germline, CDR1 is SNHLY and CDR2 FYNNEI. CDR3 DNA, as far as it was read: TGTGCCAGCAGCCCCCGACGATTGTTCCGGGACTTTAGCACAGATACG. Translation gives CASSPRRLFRDFSTDT. The whole CDR3 protein reads CASSPRRLFRDFSTDTQYF.

Remarks on this clone: The missing CDR3 end, 3 residues past where the read stops, is filled in from the germline J gene. The genes are TRBV7-2 and TRBJ2-3; D ambiguous. Germline V gene lookup returns CDR1 SGHTA and CDR2 FQGNSA. The CDR3 spans 15 residues. V was cut by 2 bases and J by 0 bases, with 9 bases left in between. CDR3 residues: CASSLSARSTDTQYF. The DNA read from the CDR3 is TGTGCCAGCAGCTTAAGCGCCCGTAGCACAGATACG.

On this clone itself: Coverage ceases 3 residues before the CDR3 finishes, and the germline J gene fills in the end. V usage is TRBV2 and J usage is TRBJ2-7, with TRBD1 matching 8 bases. After removal of 3 bases from V and 1 base from J, the junction contained 5 bases not matched to a gene. The CDR3 has 15 amino acids. Germline V gene data show CDR1 as SNHLY and CDR2 as FYNNEI. CDR3 DNA (partial): TGTGCCAGCAGTGACTGGCACAGGGGGTCCTACGAG. This translates into CASSDWHRGSYE. The full-length CDR3 reads as CASSDWHRGSYEQYF.

Of note for this clone: The read terminates 3 residues before the CDR3 end, so the remaining end is supplied by the germline J gene. The rearrangement uses TRBV18 and TRBJ2-5; TRBD2 might be the D (5 bases). Trimming removed 3 bases at V and 3 bases at J, with 29 bases between. Per the germline V gene, CDR1 is KGHSH and CDR2 is LQKENI. This CDR3 spans 20 amino acids. CDR3 loop: CASSPNWAGVVCTKKETQYF. The sequenced part of the CDR3 DNA is TGTGCCAGCTCACCCAACTGGGCGGGTGTTGTGTGTACGAAAAAAGAGACC.

Worth noting for this clone: The CDR3 end lies 3 residues beyond the end of the read and is filled in from the germline J gene. The rearrangement uses TRBV18 and TRBJ2-2; 8 bases match TRBD2. V was clipped by 3 bases and J by 1 base; unmatched bases: 4. In germline, CDR1 is KGHSH, CDR2 LQKENI. The CDR3 totals 16 residues. The CDR3 sequence: CASSPMLAGNTGELFF. Incomplete CDR3 DNA: TGTGCCAGCTCACCCATGCTAGCGGGGAACACCGGGGAG.

As regards this clone: The sequence runs out 3 residues before the end of the CDR3; the remainder is reconstructed from the germline J gene. The V call is TRBV2, the J call TRBJ2-3; 8 positions agree with TRBD2. V trimming: 4 bases; J trimming: 6 bases; junction bases outside the gene matches: 9. The CDR3 spans 15 residues. CDR1 and CDR2 from the germline V gene are SNHLY and FYNNEI. The CDR3 region is CASSVLAGSGDTQYF. The CDR3 DNA, read in part, is TGTGCCAGCAGTGTCCTAGCGGGCTCGGGGGATACG.

As to this clone: The read halts 3 residues ahead of the CDR3 end, with the missing end drawn from the germline J gene. The V and J genes are TRBV7-2 and TRBJ1-4; TRBD1 is a possible D gene (5 bases). V gave up 5 bases and J gave up 8 bases, with 18 bases separating them. This CDR3 is built from 15 residues. CDR1 SGHTA and CDR2 FQGNSA come from the germline V gene. The part of the CDR3 DNA that was read is TGTGCCAGCAGCGCCCACAGGCCACCCGGAGAAAAA. This gives the protein CASSAHRPPGEK. The whole CDR3 protein reads CASSAHRPPGEKLFF.

Of note for this clone: The CDR3 goes on 3 residues after the read ends, and that part is filled in from the germline J gene. This sequence joins TRBV19 and TRBJ2-7; 8 bases agree with TRBD1. Germline V gene lookup returns CDR1 LNHDA and CDR2 SQIVND (reference sequence). The CDR3 has 15 residues. With V trimmed by 7 bases and J by 6 bases, 14 bases remained unmatched. The covered CDR3 bases are TGTGCCAGTACCCCGTCGGGGACAGGTAGAAGCGAG. Amino acid sequence: CASTPSGTGRSE. The entire CDR3 is CASTPSGTGRSEQYF.

As regards this clone: The CDR3 end falls 3 residues outside the read, so it is completed with the germline J gene. The V and J genes are TRBV19 and TRBJ1-5, with D unresolved. Germline V gives CDR1 LNHDA, CDR2 SQIVND (reference sequence). V lost 2 bases and J 5 bases, leaving 10 bases between the germline ends. The CDR3 spans 14 residues. CDR3 in amino acids: CASSIWSLDQPQHF. CDR3 DNA, as far as it was read: TGTGCCAGTAGTATATGGTCACTTGATCAGCCC.

On this clone: The read terminates 3 residues before the CDR3 end, so the remaining end is supplied by the germline J gene. The chain employs TRBV19 and TRBJ1-2, with 9 bases matching TRBD1. J gave up 5 bases and V 6 bases, and 7 bases lay outside the gene matches. Germline-derived CDR1 and CDR2 are LNHDA and SQIVND (reference sequence). CDR3 size: 14 residues. CDR3 region: CASRHRDRAYGYTF. The DNA read from the CDR3 is TGTGCCAGTAGACACCGGGACAGGGCATATGGC.

About this clone itself: With the read ending 3 residues before the CDR3 end, the germline J gene is used to fill in that end. The V and J genes are TRBV6-2 or TRBV6-3 and TRBJ2-3; D gene uncertain. This CDR3 has 15 amino acids. V was trimmed by 4 bases and J by 2 bases, leaving 13 bases between them. CDR1 MNHEY and CDR2 SVGEGT come from the germline V gene. The CDR3 is CASSSNGPDTDTQYF. The sequenced part of the CDR3 DNA is TGTGCCAGCAGTTCGAATGGGCCAGACACAGATACG.

On this clone: The read terminates 3 residues before the CDR3 end, so the remaining end is supplied by the germline J gene. The V call is TRBV6-2 or TRBV6-3, the J call TRBJ1-2; a weak D match, TRBD1 (6 bases). Germline lookup yields CDR1 MNHEY and CDR2 SVGEGT. The CDR3 loop spans 13 amino acids. Trimming pared 6 bases from V and 6 bases from J, leaving 14 bases between. The part of the CDR3 DNA that was read is TGTGCCAGCAGCCGAACAGGGATGGATGGC. Protein sequence: CASSRTGMDG. The CDR3 in full is CASSRTGMDGYTF.

Remarks on this clone: With the read ending 3 residues before the CDR3 end, the germline J gene is used to fill in that end. The rearrangement uses TRBV19 and TRBJ2-7; 12 bases map to TRBD2. The germline gives CDR1 LNHDA, CDR2 SQIVND (reference sequence). V dropped 4 bases and J dropped 1; count of bases not matched to a gene: 2. The CDR3 totals 15 residues. CDR3 sequence: CASSRLAGGSYEQYF. CDR3 bases read: TGTGCCAGTAGTAGGCTAGCGGGAGGGTCCTACGAG. Full variable domain (rest looked up from reference TRBV19 and TRBJ2-7): DGGITQSPKYLFRKEGQNVTLSCEQNLNHDAMYWYRQDPGQGLRLIYYSQIVNDFQKGDIAEGYSVSREKKESFPLTVTSAQKNPTAFYLCASSRLAGGSYEQYFGPGTRLTVT.

Concerning this clone: The read comes to an end 3 residues before the CDR3 does, leaving the germline J gene to fill in the end. The J gene is TRBJ2-1, the V gene TRBV18; D is possibly TRBD2 (7 bases). Germline-derived CDR1 and CDR2 are KGHSH and LQKENI. The V end lost 6 bases, the J end lost 5 bases, and 23 bases lay between the germline ends. This CDR3 is built from 17 residues. CDR3 sequence reads: CASSPPLGGALDNEQFF. CDR3 bases read: TGTGCCAGCTCCCCGCCGCTGGGGGGGGCGCTCGACAATGAG. Full variable domain (remainder filled in from reference TRBV18 and TRBJ2-1): NAGVMQNPRHLVRRRGQEARLRCSPMKGHSHVYWYRQLPEEGLKFMVYLQKENIIDESGMPKERFSAEFPKEGPSILRIQQVVRGDSAAYFCASSPPLGGALDNEQFFGPGTRLTVL.

CDR3 bases read: TGTGCCAGCAGTTGGGGACAGTATGGC. Encoded protein: CASSWGQYG. The CDR3, in full, reads CASSWGQYGYTF. The rearrangement links TRBV2 to TRBJ1-2; 7 positions match TRBD1. The read halts 3 residues ahead of the CDR3 end, with the missing end drawn from the germline J gene. The J segment lost 5 bases and the V segment lost 5 bases, leaving 2 bases of the junction unmatched. The germline CDR1 and CDR2 sequences are SNHLY and FYNNEI. The CDR3 runs 12 residues.

On this clone itself: The CDR3 goes on 3 residues after the read ends, and that part is filled in from the germline J gene. The chain links TRBV6-2 or TRBV6-3 to TRBJ2-4; 11 bases match TRBD2. Germline V CDR1 and CDR2: MNHEY, SVGEGT. The CDR3 covers 13 residues. J was trimmed by 6 bases and V by 7 bases; bases with no gene match: 2. The CDR3 protein is CASTTSGRNIQYF. Partial CDR3 DNA: TGTGCCAGCACTACTAGCGGGAGAAACATT.

Notes on this clone: The read ends 3 residues before the CDR3 terminus; that terminus is restored from the germline J gene. The chain carries TRBV19 and TRBJ1-2; 7 bases line up with TRBD1. The germline V gene encodes CDR1 LNHDA and CDR2 SQIVND (reference sequence). The CDR3 spans 14 residues. The part of the CDR3 DNA that was read is TGTGCCAGTAGTATTGAGGACAGGAGCATGGGC. This encodes CASSIEDRSMG. The whole CDR3 sequence is CASSIEDRSMGYTF.

Details on this clone: The sequence runs out 3 residues before the end of the CDR3; the remainder is reconstructed from the germline J gene. The chain combines TRBV5-1 with TRBJ1-3, with 8 nucleotides matching TRBD1. CDR1 and CDR2 (germline): SGHRS, YFSETQ. Trimming took 1 base from V and 2 from J; bases not matched to a gene: 5. The CDR3 runs to 16 residues. The CDR3 here is CASSLTPTGAGNTIYF. The part of the CDR3 DNA that was read is TGCGCCAGCAGCTTGACCCCGACAGGGGCTGGAAACACC.

Note on this clone: The read halts 3 residues ahead of the CDR3 end, with the missing end drawn from the germline J gene. The chain joins TRBV5-4 to TRBJ1-1; D possibly corresponds to TRBD1 (6 bases). Trimming shortened V by 10 bases and J by 0 bases, and 10 bases separated the two germline ends. Germline V CDR1 and CDR2: SGHNT, YYREEE (reference sequence). The CDR3 spans 12 residues. The sequenced CDR3 bases are TGTGCCTCTCGGACAGTGAACACTGAA. Translated: CASRTVNTE. The whole CDR3 sequence reads CASRTVNTEAFF.

About this clone itself: The CDR3 end lies 3 residues beyond the end of the read and is filled in from the germline J gene. This chain uses TRBV5-1 with TRBJ1-3, with 9 bases identical to TRBD1. The junction had 9 bases not matched to a gene; V was cut back by 4 bases and J by 1 base. Germline values: CDR1 SGHRS, CDR2 YFSETQ. The CDR3 is made up of 17 amino acids. The sequenced CDR3 bases are TGCGCCAGCAGCCGGGACAGGGTTGGGGATTCTGGAAACACC. Residues: CASSRDRVGDSGNT. Given in full, the CDR3 is CASSRDRVGDSGNTIYF.

On this clone: The observed sequence ends 3 residues before the CDR3 terminus, with the missing tail filled in from the germline J gene. V and J are TRBV7-9 and TRBJ2-7, with TRBD1 matching over 9 bases. CDR3 length: 14 amino acids. J gave up 5 bases and V 5 bases, and 7 bases lay outside the gene matches. Germline CDR1 reads SEHNR; CDR2 reads FQNEAQ (reference sequence). The sequenced CDR3 bases are TGTGCCAGCAGCCAGGACAGGGGTCTCCACGAG. Amino acid sequence: CASSQDRGLHE. Given in full, the CDR3 is CASSQDRGLHEQYF.